This T cell receptor beta chain was sequenced during a study of blood T cells in healthy people across ages. This CDR3 spans 12 amino acids. The V end was cut by 2 bases, the J end by 8 bases, with 6 bases between. Combining a sample-barcoded 5' primer with a J-beta primer mix, a second PCR ran for about 7 to 12 cycles. One entry per CDR3 protein, called by TCRdb with MiXCR from the 5' RACE reads. The data contain 780,000 or so distinct CDR3 sequences, around three fifths of them singletons. The receptor was derived from a man aged 35-49 years in good health. Specimen: blood. J is TRBJ2-2 and V is TRBV12-3 or TRBV12-4; no definite D call. CDR3 sequence: CASSLTVGELFF. The CDR3 DNA reads TGTGCCAGCAGTTTAACGGTTGGGGAGCTGTTTTTT.